Listed below are T cell receptor beta chains from one sample, sequenced in a study of identical twins. MiXCR was run by TCRdb on the 5' RACE reads, yielding one entry per CDR3 protein. The table has 500,000 to 600,000 distinct CDR3 sequences, less than 25% seen once. A further study also used this sample, focusing on T cells expressing NK-cell markers.

Material for sequencing was CD4+ T cells sorted from blood. All receptors come from a woman between 18 and 30 years old in good health. Each CDR3 is given with its conserved first and last residue. The D gene is left open where the match is weak. Size is omitted from some rows. Given values are once, few, many or a class for expanded clones.

j_call,d_call,clone_size,v_call,cdr3_nt,cdr3_aa
TRBJ2-1,-,-,TRBV7-2,TGTGCCAGCAGACTAGGGCGGGGTGAGCAGTTCTTC,CASRLGRGEQFF
TRBJ2-7,-,few,TRBV20-1,TGCAGTGCTAGGCCAGGGTCCTTCGGGAACTACGAGCAGTACTTC,CSARPGSFGNYEQYF
TRBJ1-5,TRBD1,few,TRBV20-1,TGCAGTGCTGTTCAGGGGGGTGGCAATCAGCCCCAGCATTTT,CSAVQGGGNQPQHF
TRBJ2-1,TRBD1,-,TRBV7-2,TGTGCCAGCAGCTCCGGGACAGGGGGCAATGAGCAGTTCTTC,CASSSGTGGNEQFF
TRBJ2-7,TRBD2,-,TRBV12-3/TRBV12-4,TGTGCCAGCAGCAGGCTAGCGGGAGAATCCTACGAGCAGTACTTC,CASSRLAGESYEQYF
TRBJ1-1,-,-,TRBV12-3/TRBV12-4,TGTGCCAGTATAGGAATTGAGGACACTGAAGCTTTCTTT,CASIGIEDTEAFF
TRBJ2-5,-,once,TRBV5-1,TGCGCCAGCAGCTTGTCCGGTTCTCGAGAGACCCAGTACTTC,CASSLSGSRETQYF
TRBJ2-3,-,few,TRBV29-1,TGCAGCGTTAAGAGCGGGCCAGGCACAGATACGCAGTATTTT,CSVKSGPGTDTQYF
TRBJ1-5,TRBD1,-,TRBV5-6,TGTGCCAGCAGCTCGGAGACAGGGGGATCCGGGCGCCAGCCCCAGCATTTT,CASSSETGGSGRQPQHF
TRBJ2-7,TRBD1,few,TRBV29-1,TGCAGCGTTGTGGGACAGGGAAGGGCCTCCTACGAGCAGTACTTC,CSVVGQGRASYEQYF
TRBJ2-1,-,few,TRBV20-1,TGCAGTGCTAGAGCGAGTGGATACAATGAGCAGTTCTTC,CSARASGYNEQFF
TRBJ2-3,TRBD2,-,TRBV20-1,TGCAGTGCTAGGGGTAGCGGGGGGGCAGATACGCAGTATTTT,CSARGSGGADTQYF
TRBJ2-7,TRBD2,few,TRBV5-1,TGCGCCAGCAGCAGCGGGACTAGCGGGAGGTACGAGCAGTACTTC,CASSSGTSGRYEQYF
TRBJ2-7,-,many,TRBV5-1,TGCGCCAGCAGTTCCGACAGCATTGAGCAGTACTTC,CASSSDSIEQYF
TRBJ1-1,-,many,TRBV9,TGTGCCAGCAGCGTAATGGGGCAGAACACTGAAGCTTTCTTT,CASSVMGQNTEAFF
TRBJ2-2,-,-,TRBV7-9,TGTGCACCACAGGAAAACACCGGGGAGCTGTTTTTT,CAPQENTGELFF
TRBJ2-6,-,-,TRBV12-3/TRBV12-4,TGTGCCAGCAGTGTAACTGACTGGATCTCTGGGGCCAACGTCCTGACTTTC,CASSVTDWISGANVLTF
TRBJ2-2,-,-,TRBV4-3,TGCGCCAGCAGCCAAGACGCTGGGAGGAATATTAAGACAACCGGGGAGCTGTTTTTT,CASSQDAGRNIKTTGELFF
TRBJ2-5,TRBD1,-,TRBV4-2,TGTGCCAGCAGCCCGGGACAGGGTCCAGGAGAGACCCAGTACTTC,CASSPGQGPGETQYF
TRBJ2-1,-,-,TRBV5-1,TGCGCCAGCAGATACGCCGGGTACAGCGTCAATGAGCAGTTCTTC,CASRYAGYSVNEQFF
TRBJ2-5,-,-,TRBV10-2,TGCGCCAGCACTGGGAGGGGGGTCCAAGAGACCCAGTACTTC,CASTGRGVQETQYF
TRBJ2-7,TRBD2,few,TRBV3-1,TGTGCCAGCAGCCCCGGACTAGCGAGCTACGAGCAGTACTTC,CASSPGLASYEQYF
TRBJ1-4,TRBD1,-,TRBV12-3/TRBV12-4,TGTGCCAGCAGGGGACAGGGGGATGAAAAACTGTTTTTT,CASRGQGDEKLFF
TRBJ2-2,TRBD2,-,TRBV7-2,TGTGCCAGCAGCTTAGGGCTAGCGGGAGCCGGGGGCGGGGAGCTGTTTTTT,CASSLGLAGAGGGELFF
TRBJ2-7,TRBD2,-,TRBV24-1,TGTGCCACCCCCGCGGGAGTGGTATGGGAGCAGTACTTC,CATPAGVVWEQYF
TRBJ2-1,TRBD1,-,TRBV9,TGTGCCAGCAGCGTAGAAGGGACAGGGTCTTTGGTCTTC,CASSVEGTGSLVF
TRBJ2-7,-,-,TRBV6-6,TGTGCCAGCCAGACAGGTCCGTTCTACGAGCAGTACTTC,CASQTGPFYEQYF
TRBJ1-2,-,many,TRBV7-9,TGTGCCAGCAGCTTAGACGGCGGAACCTATGGCTACACCTTC,CASSLDGGTYGYTF
TRBJ1-2,TRBD1,few,TRBV12-3/TRBV12-4,TGTGCCAGCAGTCTCCCAAACACAGGGGGCCGTAACTATGGCTACACCTTC,CASSLPNTGGRNYGYTF
TRBJ2-1,-,-,TRBV5-1,TGCGCCAGCAGCTTGGCCCTCGGAGACGGTGAGCAGTTCTTC,CASSLALGDGEQFF
TRBJ2-3,-,many,TRBV9,TGTGCCAGCAGCGTAGACCATAACGGACCTGGGACGCAGTATTTT,CASSVDHNGPGTQYF